The subject of this entry is one TCR beta chain. This CDR3 is built from 15 residues. Germline CDR1 is MGHRA and CDR2 is YSYEKL. J was trimmed by 6 bases and V by 4 bases; bases with no gene match: 8. The sample is drawn from a study of technical replicates of blood from four donors. TCRdb's table, derived via immunoSEQ multiplex PCR, lists solely in-frame clones and lacks some. The repertoire holds 60,000 to 90,000 clones, with roughly 97% as singletons. This chain links TRBV4-1 with TRBJ2-7; 11 bases map to TRBD2. The receptor's source is a human donor in good health. Material: T cells isolated from PBMCs. CDR3: CASSPSGGPLREQYF. CDR3 in DNA: TGCGCCAGCAGCCCTAGCGGGGGGCCACTCCGCGAGCAGTACTTC.